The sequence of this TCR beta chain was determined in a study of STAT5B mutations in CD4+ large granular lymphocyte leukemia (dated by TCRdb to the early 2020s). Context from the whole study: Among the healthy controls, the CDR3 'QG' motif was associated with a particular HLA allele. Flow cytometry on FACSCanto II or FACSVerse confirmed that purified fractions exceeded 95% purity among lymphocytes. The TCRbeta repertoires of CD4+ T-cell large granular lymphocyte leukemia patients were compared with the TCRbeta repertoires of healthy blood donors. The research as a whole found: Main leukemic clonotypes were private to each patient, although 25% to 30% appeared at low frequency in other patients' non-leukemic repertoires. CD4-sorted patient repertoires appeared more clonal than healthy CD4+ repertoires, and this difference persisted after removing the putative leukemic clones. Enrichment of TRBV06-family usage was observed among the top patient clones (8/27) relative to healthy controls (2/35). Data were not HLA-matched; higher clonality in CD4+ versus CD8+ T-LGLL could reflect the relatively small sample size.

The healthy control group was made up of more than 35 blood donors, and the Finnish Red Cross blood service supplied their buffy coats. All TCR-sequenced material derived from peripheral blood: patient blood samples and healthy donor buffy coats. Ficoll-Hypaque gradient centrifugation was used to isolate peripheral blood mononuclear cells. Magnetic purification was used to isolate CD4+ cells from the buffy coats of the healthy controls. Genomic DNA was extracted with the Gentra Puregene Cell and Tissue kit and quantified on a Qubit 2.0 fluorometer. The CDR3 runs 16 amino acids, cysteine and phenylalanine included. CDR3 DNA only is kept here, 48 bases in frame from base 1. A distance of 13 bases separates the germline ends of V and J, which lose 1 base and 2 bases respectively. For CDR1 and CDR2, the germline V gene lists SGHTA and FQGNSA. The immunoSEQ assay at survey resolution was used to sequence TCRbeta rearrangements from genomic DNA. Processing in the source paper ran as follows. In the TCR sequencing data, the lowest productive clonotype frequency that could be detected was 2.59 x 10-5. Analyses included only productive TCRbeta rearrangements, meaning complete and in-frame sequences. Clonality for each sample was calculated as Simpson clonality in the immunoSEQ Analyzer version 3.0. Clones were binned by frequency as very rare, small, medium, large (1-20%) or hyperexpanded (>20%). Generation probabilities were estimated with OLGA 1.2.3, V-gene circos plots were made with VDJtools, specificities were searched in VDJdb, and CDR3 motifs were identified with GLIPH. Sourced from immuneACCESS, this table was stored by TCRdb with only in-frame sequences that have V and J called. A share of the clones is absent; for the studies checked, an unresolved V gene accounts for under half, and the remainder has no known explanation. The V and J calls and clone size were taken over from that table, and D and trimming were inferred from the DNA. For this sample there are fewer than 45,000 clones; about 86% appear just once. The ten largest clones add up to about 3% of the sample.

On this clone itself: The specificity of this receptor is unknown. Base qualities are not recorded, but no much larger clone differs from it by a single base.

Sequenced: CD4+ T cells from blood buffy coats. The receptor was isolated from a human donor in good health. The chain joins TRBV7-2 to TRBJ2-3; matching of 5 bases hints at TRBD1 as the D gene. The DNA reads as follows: TGTGCCAGCAGCTTAGATGGCCCCGGACACACAGATACGCAGTATTTT. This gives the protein CASSLDGPGHTDTQYF. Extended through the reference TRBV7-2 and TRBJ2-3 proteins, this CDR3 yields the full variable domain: GAGVSQSPSNKVTEKGKDVELRCDPISGHTALYWYRQSLGQGLEFLIYFQGNSAPDKSGLPSDRFSAERTGGSVSTLTIQRTQQEDSAVYLCASSLDGPGHTDTQYFGPGTRLTVL.